This passage covers 3 T cell receptor beta chains from one sample sequenced in a study of T cells in tuberculosis. Data came from immunoSEQ multiplex PCR; TCRdb stores just in-frame clones and leaves some out. The sample holds about 41,000 clones; approximately 95% are singletons and the top ten take 3.6%. Sequenced material: PBMCs. Receptors originate from a donor aged 10 to 29 with latent tuberculosis or without tuberculosis infection.

This clone was detected once. The rearrangement uses TRBV18 and TRBJ2-7; perhaps TRBD1 as D (6 bases). The V end lost 3 bases, the J end lost 5 bases, and 14 bases lay between the germline ends. CDR1 is KGHSH and CDR2 is LQKENI in the germline V gene. The CDR3 has 14 amino acids. The CDR3 DNA is TGTGCCAGCTCACCCTTACAGGGACCCAACGAGCAGTACTTC. Translation: CASSPLQGPNEQYF.

The CDR3 loop is CASTFSGGAGETQYF. The CDR3 region has the DNA TGTGCCAGCACATTTAGCGGGGGGGCGGGGGAGACCCAGTACTTC. The chain is built from TRBV27 and TRBJ2-5, with 11 bases identical to TRBD2. This CDR3 has 15 residues. The germline CDR1 and CDR2 sequences are MNHEY and SMNVEV (reference sequence). Trimming at V came to 7 bases and at J to 5 bases, leaving 9 bases not matched to a gene.

The chain recombines TRBV10-3 with TRBJ1-6; tentatively, D is TRBD1 (6 bases). V was shortened by 5 bases and J by 7 bases, with 12 bases between the two germline ends. CDR1 ENHRY and CDR2 SYGVKD come from the germline V gene. This CDR3 is 14 amino acids long. The CDR3 region has the DNA TGTGCCATCAGTTCGGACAGTTCCAATTCACCCCTCCACTTT. Protein: CAISSDSSNSPLHF.